Following are 23 T cell receptor beta chains from one sample sequenced in a study of T cell changes during pregnancy in multiple sclerosis. Profiling relied on immunoSEQ multiplex PCR, and the TCRdb table lists in-frame clones only, not all of them. The sample records 25,000 to 35,000 clones, 75% to 95% being singletons. The source was CD8+ T cells from peripheral blood mononuclear cells, collected before pregnancy. These receptors were collected from a female donor with multiple sclerosis, enrolled in a pregnancy study.

The chain is built from TRBV19 and TRBJ2-1, with a weak D call TRBD2 (6 bases). Trimming removed 1 base from V and 10 bases from J, with 20 bases in between. The germline gives CDR1 LNHDA, CDR2 SQIVND (reference sequence). CDR3 length equals 16 residues. The CDR3 protein is CASSIGSGALTNEQFF. CDR3 coding DNA: TGTGCCAGTAGTATAGGGTCGGGAGCCCTTACAAACGAGCAGTTCTTC.

V usage is TRBV7-9 and J usage is TRBJ1-1; no clear D. The V end was cut by 5 bases, the J end by 3 bases, with 10 bases between. CDR1 is SEHNR and CDR2 is FQNEAQ in the germline V gene (reference sequence). This CDR3 comprises 13 residues. Written as DNA, the CDR3 is TGTGCCAGCAGCCCTTGGGAGGACACTGAAGCTTTCTTT. Encoded protein: CASSPWEDTEAFF.

V gene TRBV9 combines with J gene TRBJ2-3, with 11 bases lining up with TRBD2. There are 17 residues in the CDR3. Germline V gene data show CDR1 as SGDLS and CDR2 as YYNGEE. Unmatched junction bases numbered 12, after V lost 3 bases and J lost 6 bases. DNA of the CDR3: TGTGCCAGCAGCGCCTACATAGCGGGAGGGCCCGGGGATACGCAGTATTTT. It is translated as CASSAYIAGGPGDTQYF.

The V call is TRBV10-3, the J call TRBJ2-3; D is possibly TRBD2 (6 bases). V was clipped by 4 bases and J by 3 bases, with 8 bases between them. Looked up from germline, CDR1 is ENHRY and CDR2 is SYGVKD. This CDR3 has 13 amino acids. The chain's CDR3 is CAISGGLTDTQYF. DNA for the CDR3: TGTGCCATCAGTGGGGGACTTACAGATACGCAGTATTTT.

The chain employs TRBV5-8 and TRBJ2-4; D might be TRBD1 (5 bases). The CDR3 extends over 16 amino acids. V lost 1 base and J 0 bases, leaving 11 bases between the germline ends. Germline V CDR1 and CDR2: SGHTS, YDEGEE. The CDR3 spells CASSLLGALAKNIQYF. For the CDR3, the DNA is TGTGCCAGCAGCTTGTTAGGGGCGTTAGCCAAAAACATTCAGTACTTC.

The chain recombines TRBV7-9 with TRBJ2-2; maybe TRBD1 (6 bases). Germline V gene sequence: CDR1 SEHNR, CDR2 FQNEAQ (reference sequence). V was clipped by 4 bases and J by 6 bases, with 15 bases between them. CDR3 length: 15 amino acids. Here the CDR3 reads CASSSAYEGAGELFF. The CDR3 DNA is TGTGCCAGCAGCTCCGCTTATGAGGGGGCCGGGGAGCTGTTTTTT.

The V gene is TRBV4-3, the J gene TRBJ2-7, with D possibly being TRBD1 (5 bases). The germline V gene has CDR1 LGHNA and CDR2 YSLEER. This CDR3 is 14 amino acids long. V was pared by 2 bases and J by 2 bases, with 10 bases between. The CDR3 reads CASSQFTGAYEQYF. The CDR3 DNA follows: TGCGCCAGCAGCCAATTTACAGGTGCCTACGAGCAGTACTTC.

V and J are TRBV7-9 and TRBJ2-3; 7 nucleotides line up with TRBD2. The CDR3 has 17 amino acids. CDR1 is SEHNR, CDR2 FQNEAQ, per germline (reference sequence). V lost 7 bases and J lost 3; bases outside the gene matches: 16. The CDR3 protein is CASNLGGDGHRTDTQYF. CDR3 DNA: TGTGCCAGCAACCTGGGAGGGGATGGGCATAGGACAGATACGCAGTATTTT.

This clone was observed once. The chain couples TRBV7-3 to TRBJ2-2; D unresolved. With 0 bases removed from V and 7 bases from J, the gap between germline ends came to 3 bases. The CDR3 covers 12 residues. Per the germline V gene, CDR1 is SGHTA and CDR2 is FQGTGA. The CDR3 nucleotides are TGTGCCAGCAGCTTAACGTACGGGGAGCTGTTTTTT. Its translation is CASSLTYGELFF.

The V gene is TRBV28, the J gene TRBJ2-2; weak D call: TRBD1 (6 bases). There are 14 residues in the CDR3. Germline V gene lookup returns CDR1 MDHEN and CDR2 SYDVKM. V was cut by 8 bases and J by 9 bases, with 19 bases left in between. The CDR3 sequence is CASATGRRPWELFF. The CDR3, as DNA: TGTGCCAGCGCAACAGGGCGTCGGCCTTGGGAGCTGTTTTTT. The full variable domain, with the rest looked up from reference TRBV28 and TRBJ2-2, is DVKVTQSSRYLVKRTGEKVFLECVQDMDHENMFWYRQDPGLGLRLIYFSYDVKMKEKGDIPEGYSVSREKKERFSLILESASTNQTSMYLCASATGRRPWELFFGEGSRLTVL.

CDR3 nucleotide sequence: TGTGCCAGCAGCTTGAGACTACAAGAGACCCAGTACTTC. This sequence encodes CASSLRLQETQYF. The chain is built from TRBV5-6 and TRBJ2-5; D is perhaps TRBD2 (5 bases). The V gene lost 1 base and the J gene lost 2 bases, with 6 bases spanning the gap. The germline V gene has CDR1 SGHDT and CDR2 YYEEEE. The CDR3 length is 13 residues.

The chain joins TRBV30 to TRBJ2-5; 12 bases fit TRBD1. Germline loops: CDR1 GTSNPN, CDR2 SVGIG (reference sequence). CDR3 size: 15 residues. Trimming cost V 5 bases and J 4 bases; bases outside gene matches: 8. This chain's CDR3 is CAWGVGTGGGETQYF. CDR3 nucleotide sequence: TGTGCCTGGGGCGTAGGGACAGGGGGCGGAGAGACCCAGTACTTC.

The rearrangement links TRBV28 to TRBJ1-1; D perhaps matches TRBD1 (5 bases). Between the trimmed V and J ends, which lost 6 bases and 2 bases, there was a span of 13 bases. Germline values: CDR1 MDHEN, CDR2 SYDVKM. This CDR3 region has 14 residues. Here the CDR3 DNA reads TGTGCCAGCAGCGAGGGGAGGGAAAACACTGAAGCTTTCTTT. It is translated as CASSEGRENTEAFF.

The genes are TRBV6-4 and TRBJ2-1; TRBD2 agrees at 7 bases. Germline CDR1 and CDR2: MRHNA and SNTAGT. Trimming at V came to 4 bases and at J to 4 bases, leaving 7 bases not matched to a gene. CDR3 length equals 15 residues. The CDR3 region has the DNA TGTGCCAGCAGTGCCCGGGCGGGAGAATACAATGAGCAGTTCTTC. Protein: CASSARAGEYNEQFF.

The chain joins TRBV27 to TRBJ2-7, with TRBD1 matching over 8 bases. The germline V gene encodes CDR1 MNHEY and CDR2 SMNVEV (reference sequence). The CDR3 is 14 residues long. V lost 2 bases to trimming and J lost 2 bases; unmatched junction nucleotides: 2. The CDR3 DNA sequence: TGTGCCAGCAGTTTAGGGGGACAGGCCTACGAGCAGTACTTC. Translating gives CASSLGGQAYEQYF.

The J gene is TRBJ2-3, the V gene TRBV10-3; possibly TRBD2 for D (7 bases). Germline V gene sequence: CDR1 ENHRY, CDR2 SYGVKD. Trimming shortened V by 2 bases and J by 2 bases, and 14 bases separated the two germline ends. The CDR3 length is 16 residues. The CDR3 DNA reads TGTGCCATCAGTGAGAGGGGAGGGGGAGACACAGATACGCAGTATTTT. It yields the protein CAISERGGGDTDTQYF.

The chain employs TRBV4-1 and TRBJ2-1, with TRBD1 matching over 8 bases. The V segment lost 1 base and the J segment 4 bases; nucleotides outside the gene matches: 9. Germline CDR1 is MGHRA and CDR2 is YSYEKL. The CDR3 has 17 residues. In nucleotides, the CDR3 is TGCGCCAGCAGCCAAGGGTGGACAGGGATACTTTACAATGAGCAGTTCTTC. Translating it yields CASSQGWTGILYNEQFF.

This clone has just a few counts. The V call is TRBV2, the J call TRBJ1-1; D is unresolved. Germline assignment: CDR1 SNHLY and CDR2 FYNNEI. The CDR3 loop spans 13 amino acids. With 2 bases removed from V and 6 bases from J, the gap between germline ends came to 10 bases. In DNA form, the CDR3 reads TGTGCCAGCAGTGAATCAGGTCGGCCTGAAGCTTTCTTT. It is translated as CASSESGRPEAFF.

The chain has TRBV11-2 and TRBJ2-5; TRBD2 might be the D (6 bases). The V end was cut by 0 bases, the J end by 5 bases, with 13 bases between. Germline CDR1 and CDR2: SGHAT and FQNNGV. The length of the CDR3 is 15 residues. CDR3 residues: CASSLEGGMGETQYF. The CDR3 DNA sequence: TGTGCCAGCAGCTTAGAGGGGGGAATGGGGGAGACCCAGTACTTC.

This clone was recorded once. DNA of the CDR3: TGTGCCAGCAGCTTGGTTGCGGGAGGTACCTACGAGCAGTACTTC. Translating it yields CASSLVAGGTYEQYF. The V call is TRBV5-4, the J call TRBJ2-7, with 8 bases aligning to TRBD2. The germline V gene has CDR1 SGHNT and CDR2 YYREEE (reference sequence). J gave up 2 bases and V 0 bases, and 4 bases lay outside the gene matches. This CDR3 has 15 residues.

J is TRBJ2-2 and V is TRBV27; no firm D call. In germline, CDR1 is MNHEY, CDR2 SMNVEV (reference sequence). The ends were cut back, 3 bases at V and 4 bases at J, with 6 bases in the middle. This CDR3 is built from 13 residues. The CDR3 sequence is CASSFSGTGELFF. Written as DNA, the CDR3 is TGTGCCAGCAGTTTTTCGGGCACCGGGGAGCTGTTTTTT.

The sample holds one count of this clone. The chain couples TRBV4-3 to TRBJ2-3, with TRBD1 matching 10 bases. The CDR3 covers 16 residues. From germline, CDR1 is LGHNA and CDR2 YSLEER. Trimming cost V 1 base and J 2 bases; bases outside gene matches: 3. CDR3 in DNA: TGCGCCAGCAGCCAAGGACAGGGGGCTTACACAGATACGCAGTATTTT. Translated: CASSQGQGAYTDTQYF.

The chain couples TRBV27 to TRBJ2-1; TRBD1 might be the D (6 bases). The CDR3 runs to 16 residues. V was clipped by 4 bases and J by 2 bases, with 15 bases between them. Germline CDR1 MNHEY, CDR2 SMNVEV (reference sequence). CDR3 DNA sequence: TGTGCCAGCAGTTGCGCACAGGGTTTGCCCTACAATGAGCAGTTCTTC. Translated: CASSCAQGLPYNEQFF.